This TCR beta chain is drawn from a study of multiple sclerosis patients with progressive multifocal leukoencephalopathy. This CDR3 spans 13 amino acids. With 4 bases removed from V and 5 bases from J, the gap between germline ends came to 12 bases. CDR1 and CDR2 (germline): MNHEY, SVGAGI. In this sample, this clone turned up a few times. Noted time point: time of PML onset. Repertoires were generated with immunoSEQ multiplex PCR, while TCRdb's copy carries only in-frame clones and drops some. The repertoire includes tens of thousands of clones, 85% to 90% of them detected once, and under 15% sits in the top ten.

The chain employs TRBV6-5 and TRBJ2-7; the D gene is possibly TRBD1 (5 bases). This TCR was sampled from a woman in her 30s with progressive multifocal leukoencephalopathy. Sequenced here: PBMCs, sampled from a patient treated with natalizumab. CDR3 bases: TGTGCCAGCAGTTTAATACAGGACAACGAGCAGTACTTC. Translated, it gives CASSLIQDNEQYF.